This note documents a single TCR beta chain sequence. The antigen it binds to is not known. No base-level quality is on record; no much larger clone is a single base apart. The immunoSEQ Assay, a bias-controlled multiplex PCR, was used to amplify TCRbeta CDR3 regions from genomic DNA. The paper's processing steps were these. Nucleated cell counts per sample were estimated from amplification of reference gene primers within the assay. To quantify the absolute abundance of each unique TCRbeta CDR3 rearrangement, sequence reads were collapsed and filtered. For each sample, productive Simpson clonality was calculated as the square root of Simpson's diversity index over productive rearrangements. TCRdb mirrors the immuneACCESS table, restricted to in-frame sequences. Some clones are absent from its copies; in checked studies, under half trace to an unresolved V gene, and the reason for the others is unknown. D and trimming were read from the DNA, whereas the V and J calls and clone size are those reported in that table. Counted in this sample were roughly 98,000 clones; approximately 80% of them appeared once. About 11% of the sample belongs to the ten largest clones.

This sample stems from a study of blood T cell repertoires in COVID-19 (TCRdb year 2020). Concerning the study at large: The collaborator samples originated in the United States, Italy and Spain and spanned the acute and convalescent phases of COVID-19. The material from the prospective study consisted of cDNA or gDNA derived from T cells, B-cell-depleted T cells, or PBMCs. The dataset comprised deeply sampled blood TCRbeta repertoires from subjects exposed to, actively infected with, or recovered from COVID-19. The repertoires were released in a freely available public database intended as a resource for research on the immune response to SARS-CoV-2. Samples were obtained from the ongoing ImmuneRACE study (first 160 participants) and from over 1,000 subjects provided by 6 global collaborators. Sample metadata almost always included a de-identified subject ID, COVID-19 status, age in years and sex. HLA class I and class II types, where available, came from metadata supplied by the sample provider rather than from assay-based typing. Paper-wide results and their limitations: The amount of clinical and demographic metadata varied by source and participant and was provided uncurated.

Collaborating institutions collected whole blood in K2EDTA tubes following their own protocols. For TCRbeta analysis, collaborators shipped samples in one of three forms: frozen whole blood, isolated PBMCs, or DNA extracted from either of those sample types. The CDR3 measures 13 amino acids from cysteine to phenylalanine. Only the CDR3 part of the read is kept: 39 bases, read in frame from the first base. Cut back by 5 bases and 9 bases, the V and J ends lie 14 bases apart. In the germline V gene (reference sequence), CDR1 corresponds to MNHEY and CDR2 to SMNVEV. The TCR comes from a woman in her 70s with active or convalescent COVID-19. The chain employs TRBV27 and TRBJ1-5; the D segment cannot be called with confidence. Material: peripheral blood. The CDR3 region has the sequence CASSMRSGGPQHF. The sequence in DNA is TGTGCCAGCAGTATGAGGTCCGGAGGGCCCCAGCATTTT.